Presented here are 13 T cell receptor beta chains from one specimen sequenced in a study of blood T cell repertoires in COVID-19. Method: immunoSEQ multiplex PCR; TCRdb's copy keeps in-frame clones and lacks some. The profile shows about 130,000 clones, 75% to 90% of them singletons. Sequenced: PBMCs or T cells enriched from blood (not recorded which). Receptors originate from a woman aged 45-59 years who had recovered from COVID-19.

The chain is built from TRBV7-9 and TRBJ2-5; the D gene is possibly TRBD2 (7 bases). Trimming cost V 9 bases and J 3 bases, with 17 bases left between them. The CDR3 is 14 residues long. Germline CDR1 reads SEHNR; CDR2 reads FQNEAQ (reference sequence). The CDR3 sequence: CARTGGCEKETQYF. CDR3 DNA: TGTGCCAGGACGGGGGGCTGCGAAAAAGAGACCCAGTACTTC.

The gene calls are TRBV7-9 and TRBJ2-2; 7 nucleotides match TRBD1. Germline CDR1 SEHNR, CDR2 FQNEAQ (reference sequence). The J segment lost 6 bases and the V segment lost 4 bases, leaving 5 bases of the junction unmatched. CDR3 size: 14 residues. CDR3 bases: TGTGCCAGCAGCTCCCAGGGGGAAGCCGGGGAGCTGTTTTTT. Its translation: CASSSQGEAGELFF.

CDR3 protein: CASRDRAGVSYEQYF. CDR3 bases: TGTGCCAGCAGGGACCGAGCGGGGGTCTCCTACGAGCAGTACTTC. The chain links TRBV6-5 to TRBJ2-7; 8 nucleotides agree with TRBD2. CDR1 is MNHEY, CDR2 SVGAGI, per germline. V shed 6 bases and J 0 bases; nucleotides not matched to a gene: 7. CDR3 length: 15 residues.

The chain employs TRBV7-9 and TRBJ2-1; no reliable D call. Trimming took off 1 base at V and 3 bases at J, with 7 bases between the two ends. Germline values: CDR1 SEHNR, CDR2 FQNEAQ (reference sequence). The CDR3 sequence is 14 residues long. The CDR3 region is CASSLERHYNEQFF. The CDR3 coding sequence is TGTGCCAGCAGCTTAGAAAGACACTACAATGAGCAGTTCTTC.

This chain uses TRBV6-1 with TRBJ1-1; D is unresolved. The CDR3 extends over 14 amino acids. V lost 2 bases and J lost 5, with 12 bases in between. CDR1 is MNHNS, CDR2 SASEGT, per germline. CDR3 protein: CASSELRELTEAFF. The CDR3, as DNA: TGTGCCAGCAGTGAATTGAGGGAATTGACTGAAGCTTTCTTT.

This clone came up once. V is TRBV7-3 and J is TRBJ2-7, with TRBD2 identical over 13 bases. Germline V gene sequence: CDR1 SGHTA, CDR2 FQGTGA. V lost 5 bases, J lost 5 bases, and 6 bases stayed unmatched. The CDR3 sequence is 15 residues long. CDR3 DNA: TGTGCCAGCAGCCCGACCGGACTAGCGGGGGACGAGCAGTACTTC. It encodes CASSPTGLAGDEQYF.

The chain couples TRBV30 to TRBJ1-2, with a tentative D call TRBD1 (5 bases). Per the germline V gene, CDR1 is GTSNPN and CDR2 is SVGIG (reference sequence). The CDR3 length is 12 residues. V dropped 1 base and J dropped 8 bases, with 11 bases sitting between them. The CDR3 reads CAWSEGVGGYTF. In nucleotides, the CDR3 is TGTGCCTGGAGTGAAGGGGTCGGGGGCTACACCTTC.

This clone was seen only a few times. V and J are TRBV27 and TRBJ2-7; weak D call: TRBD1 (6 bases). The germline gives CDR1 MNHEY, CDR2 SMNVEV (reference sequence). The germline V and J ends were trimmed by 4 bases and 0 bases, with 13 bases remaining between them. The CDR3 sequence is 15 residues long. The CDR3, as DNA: TGTGCCAGCAGTTCTACTAGGGGGAGCTCCTACGAGCAGTACTTC. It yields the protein CASSSTRGSSYEQYF.

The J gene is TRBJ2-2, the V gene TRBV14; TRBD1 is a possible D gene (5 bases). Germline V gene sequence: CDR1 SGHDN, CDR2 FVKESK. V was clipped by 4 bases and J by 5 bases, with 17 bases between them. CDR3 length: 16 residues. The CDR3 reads CASSLKRTGLTGELFF. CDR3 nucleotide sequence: TGTGCCAGCAGCCTTAAAAGAACAGGTTTGACCGGGGAGCTGTTTTTT.

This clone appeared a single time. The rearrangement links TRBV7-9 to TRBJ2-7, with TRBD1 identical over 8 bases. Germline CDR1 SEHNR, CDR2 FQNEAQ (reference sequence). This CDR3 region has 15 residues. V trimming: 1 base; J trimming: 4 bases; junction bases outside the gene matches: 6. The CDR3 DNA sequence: TGTGCCAGCAGCTTAGTTGGGACAGGTCGTTACGAGCAGTACTTC. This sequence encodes CASSLVGTGRYEQYF.

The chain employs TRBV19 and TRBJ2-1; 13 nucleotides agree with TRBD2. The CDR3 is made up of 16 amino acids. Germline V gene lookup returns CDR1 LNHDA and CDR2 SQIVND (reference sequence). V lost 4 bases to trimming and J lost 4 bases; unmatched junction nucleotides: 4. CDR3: CASSRSLAGGYNEQFF. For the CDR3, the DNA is TGTGCCAGTAGTAGATCACTAGCGGGGGGGTACAATGAGCAGTTCTTC. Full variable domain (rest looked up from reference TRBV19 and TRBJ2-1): DGGITQSPKYLFRKEGQNVTLSCEQNLNHDAMYWYRQDPGQGLRLIYYSQIVNDFQKGDIAEGYSVSREKKESFPLTVTSAQKNPTAFYLCASSRSLAGGYNEQFFGPGTRLTVL.

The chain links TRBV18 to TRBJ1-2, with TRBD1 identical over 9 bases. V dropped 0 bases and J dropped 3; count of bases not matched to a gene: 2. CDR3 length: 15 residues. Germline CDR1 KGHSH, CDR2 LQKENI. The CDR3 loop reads CASSPPDRGDYGYTF. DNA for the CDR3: TGTGCCAGCTCACCACCCGACAGGGGGGACTATGGCTACACCTTC.

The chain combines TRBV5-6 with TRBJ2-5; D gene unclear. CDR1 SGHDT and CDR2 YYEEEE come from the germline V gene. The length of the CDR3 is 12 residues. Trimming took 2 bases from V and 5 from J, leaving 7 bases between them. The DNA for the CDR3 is TGTGCCAGCAGCTTTTCGGTGGAGACCCAGTACTTC. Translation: CASSFSVETQYF.